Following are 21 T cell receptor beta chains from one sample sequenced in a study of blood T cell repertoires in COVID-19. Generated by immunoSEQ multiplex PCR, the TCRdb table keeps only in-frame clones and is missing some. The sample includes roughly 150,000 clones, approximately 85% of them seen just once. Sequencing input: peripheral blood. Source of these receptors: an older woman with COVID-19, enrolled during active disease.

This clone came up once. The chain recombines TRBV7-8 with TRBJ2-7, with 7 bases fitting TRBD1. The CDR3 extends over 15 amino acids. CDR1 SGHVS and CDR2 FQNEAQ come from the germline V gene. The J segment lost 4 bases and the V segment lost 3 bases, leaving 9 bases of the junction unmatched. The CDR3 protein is CASSLRRDRPYEQYV. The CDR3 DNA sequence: TGTGCCAGCAGCTTGCGACGGGACAGACCTTACGAGCAGTACGTC.

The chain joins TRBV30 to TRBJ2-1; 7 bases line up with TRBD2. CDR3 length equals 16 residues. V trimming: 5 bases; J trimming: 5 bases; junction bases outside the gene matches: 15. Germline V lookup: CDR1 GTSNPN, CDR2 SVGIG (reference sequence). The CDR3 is CAWVGKGASGNNEQFF. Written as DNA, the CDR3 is TGTGCCTGGGTGGGTAAAGGGGCTAGCGGCAACAATGAGCAGTTCTTC.

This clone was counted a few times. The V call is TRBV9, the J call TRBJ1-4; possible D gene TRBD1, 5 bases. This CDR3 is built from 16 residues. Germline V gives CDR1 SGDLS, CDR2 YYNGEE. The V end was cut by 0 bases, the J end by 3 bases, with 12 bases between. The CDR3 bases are TGTGCCAGCAGCGTAGGCGGGAGAGGGGCTAATGAAAAACTGTTTTTT. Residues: CASSVGGRGANEKLFF.

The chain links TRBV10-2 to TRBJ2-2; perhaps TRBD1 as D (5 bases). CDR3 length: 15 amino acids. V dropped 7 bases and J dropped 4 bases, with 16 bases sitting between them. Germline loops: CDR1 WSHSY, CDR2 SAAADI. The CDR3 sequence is CASTSRTDSTGELFF. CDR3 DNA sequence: TGCGCCAGCACCTCTCGGACCGACAGCACCGGGGAGCTGTTTTTT.

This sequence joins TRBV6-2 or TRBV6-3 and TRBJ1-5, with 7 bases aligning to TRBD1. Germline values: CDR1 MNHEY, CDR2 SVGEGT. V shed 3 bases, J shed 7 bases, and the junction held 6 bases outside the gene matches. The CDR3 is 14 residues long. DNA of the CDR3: TGTGCCAGCAGTTATCGACAGGGTGGACAGCCCCAGCATTTT. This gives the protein CASSYRQGGQPQHF.

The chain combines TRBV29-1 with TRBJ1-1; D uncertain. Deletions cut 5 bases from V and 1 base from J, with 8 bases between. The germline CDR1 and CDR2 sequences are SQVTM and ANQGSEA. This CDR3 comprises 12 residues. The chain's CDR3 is CSVRLWNTEAFF. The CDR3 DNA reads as TGCAGCGTTCGACTCTGGAACACTGAAGCTTTCTTT.

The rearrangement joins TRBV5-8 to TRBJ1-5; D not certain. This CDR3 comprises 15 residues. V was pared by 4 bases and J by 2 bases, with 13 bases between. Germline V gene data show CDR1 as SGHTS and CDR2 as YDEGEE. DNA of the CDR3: TGTGCCAGCAGCCCGATCAGAATGGGCAATCAGCCCCAGCATTTT. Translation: CASSPIRMGNQPQHF. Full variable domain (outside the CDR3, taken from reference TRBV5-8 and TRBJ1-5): EAGVTQSPTHLIKTRGQQATLRCSPISGHTSVYWYQQALGLGLQFLLWYDEGEERNRGNFPPRFSGRQFPNYSSELNVNALELEDSALYLCASSPIRMGNQPQHFGDGTRLSIL.

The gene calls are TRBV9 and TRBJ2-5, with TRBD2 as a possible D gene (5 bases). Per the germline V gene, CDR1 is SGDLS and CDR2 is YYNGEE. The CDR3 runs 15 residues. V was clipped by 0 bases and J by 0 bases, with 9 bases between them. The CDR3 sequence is CASSVDSSNQETQYF. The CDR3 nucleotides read TGTGCCAGCAGCGTAGACTCTAGCAACCAAGAGACCCAGTACTTC.

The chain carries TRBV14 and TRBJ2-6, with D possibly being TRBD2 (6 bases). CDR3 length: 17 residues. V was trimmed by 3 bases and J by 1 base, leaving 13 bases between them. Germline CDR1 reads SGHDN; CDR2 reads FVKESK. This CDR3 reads CASSHPEGNSGANVLTF. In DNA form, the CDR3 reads TGTGCCAGCAGCCACCCGGAGGGAAATTCTGGGGCCAACGTCCTGACTTTC. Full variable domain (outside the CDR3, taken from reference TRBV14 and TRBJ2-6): EAGVTQFPSHSVIEKGQTVTLRCDPISGHDNLYWYRRVMGKEIKFLLHFVKESKQDESGMPNNRFLAERTGGTYSTLKVQPAELEDSGVYFCASSHPEGNSGANVLTFGAGSRLTVL.

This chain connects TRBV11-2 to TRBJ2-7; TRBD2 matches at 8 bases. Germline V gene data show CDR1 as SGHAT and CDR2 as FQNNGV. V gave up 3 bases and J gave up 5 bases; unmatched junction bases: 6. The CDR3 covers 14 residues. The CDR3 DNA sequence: TGTGCCAGCAGCTTCGACGGGAGGGCCGACGAGCAGTACTTC. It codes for CASSFDGRADEQYF. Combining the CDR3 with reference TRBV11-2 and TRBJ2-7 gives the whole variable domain EAGVAQSPRYKIIEKRQSVAFWCNPISGHATLYWYQQILGQGPKLLIQFQNNGVVDDSQLPKDRFSAERLKGVDSTLKIQPAKLEDSAVYLCASSFDGRADEQYFGPGTRLTVT.

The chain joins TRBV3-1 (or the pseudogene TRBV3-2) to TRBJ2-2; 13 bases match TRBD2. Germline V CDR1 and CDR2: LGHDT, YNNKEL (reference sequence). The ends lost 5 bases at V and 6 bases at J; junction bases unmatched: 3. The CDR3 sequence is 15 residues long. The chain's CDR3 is CASSRTSGGPGELFF. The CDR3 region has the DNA TGTGCCAGCAGCAGGACTAGCGGGGGTCCCGGGGAGCTGTTTTTT.

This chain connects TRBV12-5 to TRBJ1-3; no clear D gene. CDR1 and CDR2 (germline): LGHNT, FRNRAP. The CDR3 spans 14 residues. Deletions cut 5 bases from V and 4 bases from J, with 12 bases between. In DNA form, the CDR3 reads TGTGCTAGTGGTCTCGGAGGGTGGGGAAACACCATATATTTT. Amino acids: CASGLGGWGNTIYF. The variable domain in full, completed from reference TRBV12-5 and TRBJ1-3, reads DARVTQTPRHKVTEMGQEVTMRCQPILGHNTVFWYRQTMMQGLELLAYFRNRAPLDDSGMPKDRFSAEMPDATLATLKIQPSEPRDSAVYFCASGLGGWGNTIYFGEGSWLTVV.

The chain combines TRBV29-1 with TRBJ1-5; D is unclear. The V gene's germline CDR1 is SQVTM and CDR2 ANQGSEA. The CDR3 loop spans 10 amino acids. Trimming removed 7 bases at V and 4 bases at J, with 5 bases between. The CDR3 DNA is TGCAGCGCTCTAAATCAGCCCCAGCATTTT. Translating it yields CSALNQPQHF.

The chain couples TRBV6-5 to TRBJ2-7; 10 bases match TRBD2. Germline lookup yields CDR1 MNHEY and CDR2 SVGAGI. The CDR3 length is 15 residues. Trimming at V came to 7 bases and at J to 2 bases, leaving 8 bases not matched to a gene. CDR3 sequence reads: CASTPVAGGAYEQYF. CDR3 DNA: TGTGCCAGCACCCCGGTAGCGGGAGGCGCCTACGAGCAGTACTTC.

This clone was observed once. This chain's CDR3 is CASSLINPSGETQYF. DNA of the CDR3: TGTGCCAGCAGCTTAATTAATCCCTCGGGAGAGACCCAGTACTTC. V is TRBV7-6 and J is TRBJ2-5; D unresolved. With 2 bases removed from V and 4 bases from J, the gap between germline ends came to 14 bases. Germline V lookup: CDR1 SGHVS, CDR2 FNYEAQ. The CDR3 sequence is 15 residues long.

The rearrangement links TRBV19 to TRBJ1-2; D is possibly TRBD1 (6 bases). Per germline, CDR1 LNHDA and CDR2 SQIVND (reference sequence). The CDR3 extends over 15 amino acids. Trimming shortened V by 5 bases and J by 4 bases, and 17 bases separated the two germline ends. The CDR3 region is CASSPQGRDVYGYTF. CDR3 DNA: TGTGCCAGTAGTCCTCAGGGGAGGGACGTCTATGGCTACACCTTC.

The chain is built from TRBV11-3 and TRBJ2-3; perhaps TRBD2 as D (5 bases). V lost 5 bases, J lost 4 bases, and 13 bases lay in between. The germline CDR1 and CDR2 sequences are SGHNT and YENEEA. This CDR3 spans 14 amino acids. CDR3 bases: TGTGCCAGCAGCCCCCAGAGGGCCGCAGATACGCAGTATTTT. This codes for CASSPQRAADTQYF.

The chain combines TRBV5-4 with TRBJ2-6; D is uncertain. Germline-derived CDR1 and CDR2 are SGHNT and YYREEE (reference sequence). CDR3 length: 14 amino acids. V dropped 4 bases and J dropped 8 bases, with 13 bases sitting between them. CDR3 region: CASSPVLGTNVLTF. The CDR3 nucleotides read TGTGCCAGCAGCCCCGTCCTAGGCACCAACGTCCTGACTTTC.

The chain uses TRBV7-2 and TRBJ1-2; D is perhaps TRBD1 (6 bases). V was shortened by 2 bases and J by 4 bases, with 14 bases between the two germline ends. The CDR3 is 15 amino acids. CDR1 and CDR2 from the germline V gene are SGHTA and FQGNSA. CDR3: CASSLWAQGAYGYTF. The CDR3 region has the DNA TGTGCCAGCAGCTTATGGGCACAGGGCGCCTATGGCTACACCTTC. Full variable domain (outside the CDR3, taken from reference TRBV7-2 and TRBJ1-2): GAGVSQSPSNKVTEKGKDVELRCDPISGHTALYWYRQSLGQGLEFLIYFQGNSAPDKSGLPSDRFSAERTGGSVSTLTIQRTQQEDSAVYLCASSLWAQGAYGYTFGSGTRLTVV.

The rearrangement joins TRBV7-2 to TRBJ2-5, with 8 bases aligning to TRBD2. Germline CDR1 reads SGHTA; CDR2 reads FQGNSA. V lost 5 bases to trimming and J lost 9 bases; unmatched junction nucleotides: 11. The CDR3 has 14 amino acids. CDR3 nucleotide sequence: TGTGCCAGCAGCATGACTAGCGTCCGGCCCGCCCAGTACTTC. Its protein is CASSMTSVRPAQYF.

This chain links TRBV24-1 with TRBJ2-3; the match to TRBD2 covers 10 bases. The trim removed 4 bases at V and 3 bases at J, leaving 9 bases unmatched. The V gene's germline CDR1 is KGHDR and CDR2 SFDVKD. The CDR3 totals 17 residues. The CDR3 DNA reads TGTGCCACCAGTGACGCCGGGACTAGCGCCCTTACAGATACGCAGTATTTT. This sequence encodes CATSDAGTSALTDTQYF.